This TCR beta chain emerged from a study of Ad26.COV2.S vaccination and SARS-CoV-2 variants. Background on the study: Recipients of Ad26.COV2.S got it intramuscularly, once or twice 56 days apart.

Study-wide results and caveats: A substantial breadth of spike-specific CD8+ and CD4+ T cell responses after vaccination has been reported.

The treatment was: around 19 received Ad26.COV2.S at low or high dose, single or two shots; several received placebo; per-sample allocation not given. It was on day 63 after the first vaccine or placebo injection that samples were taken. The repertoire was sequenced with immunoSEQ multiplex PCR; TCRdb's copy has only in-frame clones and lacks some. The sample carries 300,000 to 400,000 clones, 86% recorded once. Comments on this clone: Its antigen is currently unknown.

CDR1 SGHTA and CDR2 FQGNSA come from the germline V gene. Losses at the gene ends were 2 bases for V and 6 bases for J; bases not matched to a gene: 10. CDR3 size: 15 residues. Sequencing was performed on peripheral blood, taken in a trial of Ad26.COV2.S vaccine versus placebo. This receptor was identified in a person aged 18-65 years who received the Ad26.COV2.S COVID-19 vaccine or a placebo. The chain combines TRBV7-2 with TRBJ2-7, with 7 bases identical to TRBD2. CDR3 sequence: CASSLLVAGELEQYF. The CDR3 coding sequence is TGTGCCAGCAGCTTACTGGTTGCGGGGGAGCTCGAGCAGTACTTC.